The rows below give T cell receptor beta chains drawn from one sample of a study of beta chain features in type 1 diabetes. Profiling relied on immunoSEQ multiplex PCR, and the TCRdb table lists in-frame clones only, not all of them. The sample lists hundreds of thousands of clones, roughly 15% occurring once. The specimen sequenced was naive CD4+ T cells from blood. The receptors were gathered from a woman under 30 in good health. Both conserved end residues are part of each CDR3. The D gene is left open where the match is weak. Clone sizes are given selectively: once, few, many, or a class where the clone is expanded.

CDR3 DNA: TGTGCCAGCAGTGCTCGGGAGAATGAGCAGTTCTTC
CDR3 protein: CASSARENEQFF
J gene: TRBJ2-1
V gene: TRBV6-6
D gene: NA
clone size: few

CDR3 DNA: TGTGCCAGCACCTCGGCGGGACTAGCGGGAGTCCCACAGTTCTTC
CDR3 protein: CASTSAGLAGVPQFF
J gene: TRBJ2-1
V gene: TRBV7-2
D gene: TRBD2
clone size: NA

CDR3 DNA: TGTGCCACCCGGGACAAACCAGATACGCAGTATTTT
CDR3 protein: CATRDKPDTQYF
J gene: TRBJ2-3
V gene: TRBV10-3
D gene: NA
clone size: few

CDR3 DNA: TGTGCCAGCAGCCCAACGAGGGGGGACGGAAACACCATATATTTT
CDR3 protein: CASSPTRGDGNTIYF
J gene: TRBJ1-3
V gene: TRBV16
D gene: NA
clone size: NA

CDR3 DNA: TGTGCCAGTAATGGACAGGGCCATTACGAGCAGTACTTC
CDR3 protein: CASNGQGHYEQYF
J gene: TRBJ2-7
V gene: TRBV21-1
D gene: NA
clone size: few

CDR3 DNA: TGTGCCAGCAGCAAGAGGACTAGCTGGTCCTACGAGCAGTACTTC
CDR3 protein: CASSKRTSWSYEQYF
J gene: TRBJ2-7
V gene: TRBV7-8
D gene: TRBD2
clone size: few

CDR3 DNA: TGCGCCAGCAGCTCCGGCCCCCACAATGAGCAGTTCTTC
CDR3 protein: CASSSGPHNEQFF
J gene: TRBJ2-1
V gene: TRBV4-3
D gene: NA
clone size: NA

CDR3 DNA: TGTGCCAGCAGCTTTGCGGAGCAGCCCCAGCATTTT
CDR3 protein: CASSFAEQPQHF
J gene: TRBJ1-5
V gene: TRBV7-9
D gene: NA
clone size: NA

CDR3 DNA: TGTGCCAGCAGTATAGGGGCTAGCGGGAATATGGAGACCCAGTACTTC
CDR3 protein: CASSIGASGNMETQYF
J gene: TRBJ2-5
V gene: TRBV7-9
D gene: TRBD2
clone size: few

CDR3 DNA: TGTGCCAGCAGCTTGGGAGGGACCCGAAGGTACAATGAGCAGTTCTTC
CDR3 protein: CASSLGGTRRYNEQFF
J gene: TRBJ2-1
V gene: TRBV7-9
D gene: TRBD2
clone size: NA

CDR3 DNA: TGCGCCAGCAGCCCTACTTCGGGGTCGTACTCCTACGAGCAGTACTTC
CDR3 protein: CASSPTSGSYSYEQYF
J gene: TRBJ2-7
V gene: TRBV5-1
D gene: NA
clone size: NA

CDR3 DNA: TGCGCCAGCAGCTTGGAACGCTACTACGAGCAGTACTTC
CDR3 protein: CASSLERYYEQYF
J gene: TRBJ2-7
V gene: TRBV5-1
D gene: NA
clone size: NA

CDR3 DNA: TGTGCCAGCAGCCAGGGGCCAATTTTTGCAACTAATGAAAAACTGTTTTTT
CDR3 protein: CASSQGPIFATNEKLFF
J gene: TRBJ1-4
V gene: TRBV4-2
D gene: NA
clone size: NA

CDR3 DNA: TGTGCCAGCAATCTCGACAGGACTTTCGCTGAGCAGTTCTTC
CDR3 protein: CASNLDRTFAEQFF
J gene: TRBJ2-1
V gene: TRBV28
D gene: NA
clone size: few

CDR3 DNA: TGCGCCAGCAGCTTGCCGGGACTAGCGGGAGGTTCTGAGACCCAGTACTTC
CDR3 protein: CASSLPGLAGGSETQYF
J gene: TRBJ2-5
V gene: TRBV5-1
D gene: TRBD2
clone size: NA

CDR3 DNA: TGTGCCAGCAGCTCGACAGGGACAAATACGCAGTATTTT
CDR3 protein: CASSSTGTNTQYF
J gene: TRBJ2-3
V gene: TRBV7-3
D gene: TRBD1
clone size: few

CDR3 DNA: TGCGCCAGCAGCTTGACGGGAGGGCTAGGAGATACGCAGTATTTT
CDR3 protein: CASSLTGGLGDTQYF
J gene: TRBJ2-3
V gene: TRBV5-1
D gene: TRBD2
clone size: few

CDR3 DNA: TGTGCCAGCAGCTTAGTCGCAGGGGCGGCCGGAGAGACCCAGTACTTC
CDR3 protein: CASSLVAGAAGETQYF
J gene: TRBJ2-5
V gene: TRBV11-2
D gene: NA
clone size: few

CDR3 DNA: TGTGCCAGCAGCTGGACTAGCGGGATGCTTATTAATGAGCAGTTCTTC
CDR3 protein: CASSWTSGMLINEQFF
J gene: TRBJ2-1
V gene: TRBV11-2
D gene: TRBD2
clone size: NA

CDR3 DNA: TGTGCCAGTAGCGGGAGGGCCAGAGAGACCCAGTACTTC
CDR3 protein: CASSGRARETQYF
J gene: TRBJ2-5
V gene: TRBV6-6
D gene: TRBD2
clone size: few

CDR3 DNA: TGCGCCAGCAGCTATGAGAGGGCAGATACGCAGTATTTT
CDR3 protein: CASSYERADTQYF
J gene: TRBJ2-3
V gene: TRBV5-1
D gene: NA
clone size: NA

CDR3 DNA: TGTGCCAGCAGCGTAGATCTAGCGGGAGACTTCCGCGAGCAGTACTTC
CDR3 protein: CASSVDLAGDFREQYF
J gene: TRBJ2-7
V gene: TRBV9
D gene: TRBD2
clone size: NA

CDR3 DNA: TGCGCCAGCAGCCAAGAGGCGCGCAATGAGCAGTTCTTC
CDR3 protein: CASSQEARNEQFF
J gene: TRBJ2-1
V gene: TRBV4-3
D gene: NA
clone size: few

CDR3 DNA: TGTGCCACCAGCAGAGTTACAGGTCTAGAGACCCAGTACTTC
CDR3 protein: CATSRVTGLETQYF
J gene: TRBJ2-5
V gene: TRBV15
D gene: NA
clone size: NA

CDR3 DNA: TGTGCCAGCAGCTTGCGGGAGAAAACAGATACGCAGTATTTT
CDR3 protein: CASSLREKTDTQYF
J gene: TRBJ2-3
V gene: TRBV5-6
D gene: NA
clone size: NA

CDR3 DNA: TGTGCCAGCAGCGCGACAGGGTCTAGCACAGATACGCAGTATTTT
CDR3 protein: CASSATGSSTDTQYF
J gene: TRBJ2-3
V gene: TRBV9
D gene: TRBD1
clone size: few

CDR3 DNA: TGCGCCAGCAGCCAAGGGATCCAGGGGGCCGACAGCGGGAGGTTGGATGAGCAGTTCTTC
CDR3 protein: CASSQGIQGADSGRLDEQFF
J gene: TRBJ2-1
V gene: TRBV4-3
D gene: NA
clone size: NA

CDR3 DNA: TGTGCCACCCAGGGCCAAGGGCAAGGCGGGGAGCTGTTTTTT
CDR3 protein: CATQGQGQGGELFF
J gene: TRBJ2-2
V gene: TRBV11-2
D gene: NA
clone size: NA

CDR3 DNA: TGTGCCAGCAGCGGAAACAGGGGCCAGAACACTGAAGCTTTCTTT
CDR3 protein: CASSGNRGQNTEAFF
J gene: TRBJ1-1
V gene: TRBV7-9
D gene: TRBD1
clone size: few

CDR3 DNA: TGTGCCAGCAGCTTAAACGGACAGGGAAATCAGCCCCAGCATTTT
CDR3 protein: CASSLNGQGNQPQHF
J gene: TRBJ1-5
V gene: TRBV7-9
D gene: TRBD1
clone size: NA

CDR3 DNA: TGTGCCAGCAGCTTCTCAGAGAACTATGGCTACACCTTC
CDR3 protein: CASSFSENYGYTF
J gene: TRBJ1-2
V gene: TRBV7-9
D gene: NA
clone size: few

CDR3 DNA: TGTGCCAGCAGTTATCAGTTAGGGAGGTATAGGGGCTACACCTTC
CDR3 protein: CASSYQLGRYRGYTF
J gene: TRBJ1-2
V gene: TRBV6-6
D gene: NA
clone size: NA

CDR3 DNA: TGTGCCAGCTCACCACTTCCTGAGTTCGGAAACACCATATATTTT
CDR3 protein: CASSPLPEFGNTIYF
J gene: TRBJ1-3
V gene: TRBV18
D gene: NA
clone size: NA

CDR3 DNA: TGCGCCAGCAGCCTGGAGCCCGGAGGGCTAGCGGCCTTGGATGAGCAGTTCTTC
CDR3 protein: CASSLEPGGLAALDEQFF
J gene: TRBJ2-1
V gene: TRBV5-1
D gene: TRBD2
clone size: NA

CDR3 DNA: TGTGCCAGCAGCAAAGGGAAAGGTCTCCCGGGCTCCTACAATGAGCAGTTCTTC
CDR3 protein: CASSKGKGLPGSYNEQFF
J gene: TRBJ2-1
V gene: TRBV21-1
D gene: NA
clone size: few

CDR3 DNA: TGTGCCAGCAGCCCCAGCTTGGAGACGCAGTATTTT
CDR3 protein: CASSPSLETQYF
J gene: TRBJ2-3
V gene: TRBV7-3
D gene: NA
clone size: NA

CDR3 DNA: TGTGCCAGCAGCGTAGAACCCGTTAGCACAGATACGCAGTATTTT
CDR3 protein: CASSVEPVSTDTQYF
J gene: TRBJ2-3
V gene: TRBV9
D gene: NA
clone size: few

CDR3 DNA: TGTGCCAGCAGCTCGGGGCGGGAGGGCCTTCGGTACGAGCAGTACTTC
CDR3 protein: CASSSGREGLRYEQYF
J gene: TRBJ2-7
V gene: TRBV7-2
D gene: TRBD2
clone size: NA

CDR3 DNA: TGTGCCAGCAGCTTGGACATTAGCACAGATACGCAGTATTTT
CDR3 protein: CASSLDISTDTQYF
J gene: TRBJ2-3
V gene: TRBV11-3
D gene: NA
clone size: NA

CDR3 DNA: TGTGCCAGCACCCTGACAGGGTTTGGGCTCGAGCAGTACTTC
CDR3 protein: CASTLTGFGLEQYF
J gene: TRBJ2-7
V gene: TRBV7-2
D gene: TRBD1
clone size: few

CDR3 DNA: TGTGCCAGCAGTCCCGGGACTAGCCCTAACACTAATGAGCAGTTCTTC
CDR3 protein: CASSPGTSPNTNEQFF
J gene: TRBJ2-1
V gene: TRBV7-3
D gene: TRBD2
clone size: few